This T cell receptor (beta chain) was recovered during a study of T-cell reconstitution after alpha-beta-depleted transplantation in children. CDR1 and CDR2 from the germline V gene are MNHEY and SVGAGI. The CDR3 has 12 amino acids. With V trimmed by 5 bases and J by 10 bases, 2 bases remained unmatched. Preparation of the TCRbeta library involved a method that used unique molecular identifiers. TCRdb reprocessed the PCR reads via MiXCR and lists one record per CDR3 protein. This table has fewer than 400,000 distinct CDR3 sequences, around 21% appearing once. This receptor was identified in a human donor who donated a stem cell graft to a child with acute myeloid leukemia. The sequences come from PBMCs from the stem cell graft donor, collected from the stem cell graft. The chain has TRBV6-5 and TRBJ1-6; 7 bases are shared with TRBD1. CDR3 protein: CASSQGGSPLHF. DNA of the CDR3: TGTGCCAGCAGTCAGGGGGGATCACCCCTCCACTTT.